This TCR beta chain was profiled in a study of shared clonotypes between healthy human individuals. Assay: immunoSEQ multiplex PCR; the TCRdb copy retains only in-frame clones and omits some. The sample includes 1,100,000 or so clones, approximately 80% of them seen just once. In regard to this clone: The antigen is unknown.

CD45RA+ naive and CD45RA-negative memory subsets were separated from CD4+ cells. Study-level points and caveats: Despite large depth, sorted-subset datasets appeared incompletely sequenced.

Germline CDR1 WNHNN, CDR2 SYGVQD (reference sequence). This CDR3 is 14 amino acids long. Trimming cost V 0 bases and J 7 bases; bases outside gene matches: 4. This TCR came from a man aged 18 to 30 in good health. Some clones in this sample may be carry-over from other donors' samples. This chain connects TRBV10-1 to TRBJ2-5; TRBD2 matches at 8 bases. Sequencing was performed on memory CD4+ T cells from PBMCs. As for subset: CD45RA-negative fraction. CDR3 loop: CASSESAREGTQYF. The CDR3 nucleotides read TGCGCCAGCAGTGAGTCCGCCCGGGAGGGGACCCAGTACTTC.